This T cell receptor (beta chain) was obtained from a study of chemoradiotherapy in HPV16-positive cancers. About the study: Functional T-cell assays on two HPV16-positive patients' cells defined candidate HPV-specific clones and common TCR motifs. Whole-study findings and limits: Better recurrence-free survival went with HPV-responsive T-cell expansion in HPV16-positive patients.

The CDR3 has 21 amino acids. Looked up from germline, CDR1 is MGHRA and CDR2 is YSYEKL. V was pared by 3 bases and J by 4 bases, with 15 bases of the junction left unmatched. Here immunoSEQ multiplex PCR was the method, and the copy in TCRdb shows in-frame clones only, minus some. The data show thousands of clones, with roughly 79% seen just once and 7.4% held by the top ten. A remark on this clone: Its target is not known.

This clonotype was sampled from a human donor with HPV-associated anogenital cancer. V gene TRBV4-1 combines with J gene TRBJ2-1; TRBD2 aligns across 16 bases. Sampling was performed from a patient who underwent chemoradiotherapy. The CDR3 region is CASSQVQVTGTSGGAYNEQFF. Here the CDR3 DNA reads TGCGCCAGCAGCCAGGTGCAGGTCACCGGGACTAGCGGGGGGGCATACAATGAGCAGTTCTTC.